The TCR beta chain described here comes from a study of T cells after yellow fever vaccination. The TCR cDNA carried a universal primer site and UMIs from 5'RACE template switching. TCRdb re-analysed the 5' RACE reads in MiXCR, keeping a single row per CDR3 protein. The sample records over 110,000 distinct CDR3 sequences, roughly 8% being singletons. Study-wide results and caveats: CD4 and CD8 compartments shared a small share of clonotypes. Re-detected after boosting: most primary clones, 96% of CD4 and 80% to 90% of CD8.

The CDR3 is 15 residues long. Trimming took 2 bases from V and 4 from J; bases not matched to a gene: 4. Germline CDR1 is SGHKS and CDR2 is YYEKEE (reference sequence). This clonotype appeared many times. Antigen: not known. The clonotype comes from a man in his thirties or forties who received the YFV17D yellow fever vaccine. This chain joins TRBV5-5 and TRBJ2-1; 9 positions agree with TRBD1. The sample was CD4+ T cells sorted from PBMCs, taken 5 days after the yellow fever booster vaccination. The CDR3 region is CASSFLGQGYNEQFF. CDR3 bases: TGTGCCAGCAGCTTTTTGGGACAGGGTTACAATGAGCAGTTCTTC.